What follows are 5 T cell receptor beta chains derived from one specimen sequenced in a study of blood T cell repertoires in COVID-19. The repertoire was sequenced with immunoSEQ multiplex PCR; TCRdb's copy has only in-frame clones and lacks some. The sample records 150,000 or so clones, about three quarters being singletons. The source material was peripheral blood. The receptors originated from a man older than 75 with acute or convalescent COVID-19.

J is TRBJ1-6 and V is TRBV12-5; possible D gene TRBD1, 6 bases. The CDR3 length is 14 residues. Per germline, CDR1 LGHNT and CDR2 FRNRAP. V was pared by 5 bases and J by 6 bases, with 11 bases between. CDR3 coding DNA: TGTGCTAGTGGTGCGGACAGTGTTAATTCACCCCTCCACTTT. As protein: CASGADSVNSPLHF.

This chain uses TRBV3-1 (or the pseudogene TRBV3-2) with TRBJ1-2; 7 bases match TRBD1. This CDR3 region has 16 residues. The germline V gene encodes CDR1 LGHDT and CDR2 YNNKEL (reference sequence). With 1 base clipped from V and 0 bases from J, the junction kept 5 bases outside the gene matches. The DNA of the CDR3 is TGTGCCAGCAGCCAAGGGGACAGCGGTTCTAACTATGGCTACACCTTC. Its protein product is CASSQGDSGSNYGYTF.

This chain links TRBV28 with TRBJ2-3; D uncertain. This CDR3 contains 14 residues. Trimming left V 3 bases short and J 2 bases short, with 9 bases between. In germline, CDR1 is MDHEN, CDR2 SYDVKM. CDR3 bases: TGTGCCAGCAGTTTGAGTAGTCTCACAGATACGCAGTATTTT. Its protein is CASSLSSLTDTQYF.

In this sample, this clone turned up a few times. The J gene is TRBJ1-4, the V gene TRBV30; the D gene is possibly TRBD1 (6 bases). V was trimmed by 1 base and J by 0 bases, leaving 9 bases between them. The CDR3 sequence is 15 residues long. The germline gives CDR1 GTSNPN, CDR2 SVGIG (reference sequence). The CDR3 loop is CAWSATGTTNEKLFF. The DNA for the CDR3 is TGTGCCTGGAGTGCAACAGGGACAACTAATGAAAAACTGTTTTTT.

CDR3 DNA: TGTGCCAGCAGTTTCGGGCTAGCGGGGTCAGAGACCCAGTACTTC. This encodes CASSFGLAGSETQYF. The chain uses TRBV27 and TRBJ2-5; 9 nucleotides agree with TRBD2. V was pared by 3 bases and J by 4 bases, with 6 bases of the junction left unmatched. The CDR3 covers 15 residues. CDR1 is MNHEY, CDR2 SMNVEV, per germline (reference sequence).